These T cell receptor beta chains were read from a single sample in a study of T cells in Graves' hyperthyroidism and ophthalmopathy. TCRdb fed the multiplex PCR reads into MiXCR, producing one record per CDR3 protein. The sample records some 460,000 distinct CDR3 sequences, approximately 15% being singletons. Sequences were obtained from blood. The receptors shown here come from a woman between 18 and 29 years old with Graves' hyperthyroidism. CDR3s include the opening cysteine and the closing phenylalanine or tryptophan. Fields, in order: J gene, V gene, clone size, D gene, CDR3 protein, CDR3 DNA. The D gene is left open where the match is weak. Some rows mark clone size as missing; the rest say once, few, many or name a class of expanded clone.

>TRBJ2-5|TRBV2|many|.
CASTLWGGETQYF
TGTGCCAGCACCCTCTGGGGTGGGGAGACCCAGTACTTC
>TRBJ2-7|TRBV5-1|.|.
CASSLFQTSYEQYF
TGCGCCAGCAGCTTATTCCAGACCTCCTACGAGCAGTACTTC
>TRBJ2-5|TRBV2|once|.
CASSDMETQYF
TGTGCCAGCAGTGATATGGAGACCCAGTACTTC
>TRBJ2-6|TRBV27|many|.
CASSPIEVSSGANVLTF
TGTGCCAGCAGTCCGATCGAGGTCAGCTCTGGGGCCAACGTCCTGACTTTC
>TRBJ1-2|TRBV4-1|.|.
CASSQDSQGYGYTF
TGCGCCAGCAGCCAAGATTCCCAGGGGTATGGCTACACCTTC
>TRBJ1-1|TRBV5-6|many|.
CASSLDFGVANTEAFF
TGTGCCAGCAGCTTGGACTTTGGGGTAGCGAACACTGAAGCTTTCTTT
>TRBJ1-4|TRBV28|many|.
CASSLRGEKLFF
TGTGCCAGCAGTTTGAGGGGTGAAAAACTGTTTTTT
>TRBJ2-1|TRBV7-6|few|.
CASSLLWGSSYNEQFF
TGTGCCAGCAGCTTGTTGTGGGGTAGCTCCTACAATGAGCAGTTCTTC
>TRBJ2-1|TRBV12-3/TRBV12-4|.|TRBD2
CASRFKGGFSSGSFHNEQFF
TGTGCCAGCAGGTTCAAGGGGGGATTTTCTAGCGGGAGTTTCCACAATGAGCAGTTCTTC
>TRBJ2-5|TRBV19|many|TRBD2
CASAGTSGGKETQYF
TGTGCCAGCGCCGGGACTAGCGGGGGAAAAGAGACCCAGTACTTC
>TRBJ2-7|TRBV18|many|TRBD1
CASSSGQESEQYF
TGTGCCAGCTCATCGGGACAGGAAAGCGAGCAGTACTTC
>TRBJ1-2|TRBV3-1|many|TRBD1
CASSPPGGQGFSGNYGYTF
TGTGCCAGCAGCCCCCCTGGGGGACAGGGGTTTTCGGGAAACTATGGCTACACCTTC
>TRBJ1-4|TRBV7-6|many|.
CASSLSRTNEKLFF
TGTGCCAGCAGCCTTTCACGAACTAATGAAAAACTGTTTTTT
>TRBJ2-1|TRBV6-4|.|TRBD2
CASSQAGTSGSNEQFF
TGTGCCAGCAGTCAGGCCGGGACTAGCGGGTCCAATGAGCAGTTCTTC
>TRBJ1-5|TRBV19|once|TRBD1
CASSDGTVRQPQHF
TGTGCCAGTAGTGACGGGACAGTGCGTCAGCCCCAGCATTTT
>TRBJ1-2|TRBV4-1|many|TRBD1
CASRLYGTGGVGYTF
TGCGCCAGCAGACTGTACGGGACAGGGGGCGTTGGCTACACCTTC
>TRBJ1-2|TRBV19|.|.
CASSKAVGRNYGYTF
TGTGCCAGTAGTAAGGCCGTGGGACGGAACTATGGCTACACCTTC
>TRBJ2-6|TRBV27|few|.
CASSPYKGGANVLTF
TGTGCCAGCTCCCCGTACAAGGGGGGGGCCAACGTCCTGACTTTC
>TRBJ2-5|TRBV5-1|many|.
CASSLGQAQETQYF
TGCGCCAGCAGCTTGGGGCAGGCCCAAGAGACCCAGTACTTC
>TRBJ1-3|TRBV5-1|many|.
CASSLQDGNTIYF
TGCGCCAGCAGCCTGCAGGATGGAAACACCATATATTTT
>TRBJ2-1|TRBV13|many|.
CASSLRSRGGRNEQFF
TGTGCCAGCAGCTTAAGGTCCAGGGGAGGGAGAAATGAGCAGTTCTTC
>TRBJ2-7|TRBV10-2|.|TRBD2
CASSESIAGYYEQYF
TGCGCCAGCAGTGAGTCCATAGCGGGTTACTACGAGCAGTACTTC
>TRBJ1-1|TRBV12-3/TRBV12-4|many|.
CASRTPGPEAFF
TGTGCCAGCAGGACCCCGGGACCTGAAGCTTTCTTT
>TRBJ2-1|TRBV20-1|many|TRBD2
CSANLDRDYHNEQFF
TGCAGTGCTAACCTCGACCGGGACTATCACAATGAGCAGTTCTTC
>TRBJ2-1|TRBV10-3|many|.
CAISESMAGRYNEQFF
TGTGCCATCAGTGAGTCCATGGCGGGACGTTACAATGAGCAGTTCTTC
>TRBJ1-2|TRBV12-3/TRBV12-4|many|.
CASSAGPLYGYTF
TGTGCCAGCAGTGCAGGACCCCTCTATGGCTACACCTTC
>TRBJ2-1|TRBV3-1|many|TRBD2
CASSQGLAEFVQFF
TGTGCCAGCAGCCAGGGACTAGCGGAGTTTGTGCAGTTCTTC
>TRBJ2-1|TRBV2|many|.
CAMPGGSSSYNEQFF
TGTGCCATGCCAGGGGGGAGCTCTTCCTACAATGAGCAGTTCTTC
>TRBJ1-4|TRBV27|many|TRBD1
CASSLRGQGNEKLFF
TGTGCCAGCAGTTTAAGGGGACAGGGTAATGAAAAACTGTTTTTT
>TRBJ2-1|TRBV12-3/TRBV12-4|.|TRBD2
CASSRLAGSKQFF
TGTGCCAGCAGCAGACTAGCGGGAAGTAAGCAGTTCTTC
>TRBJ2-1|TRBV18|few|TRBD2
CASSPLSGGVSSYNEQFF
TGTGCCAGCTCACCACTTAGCGGGGGGGTCAGCTCCTACAATGAGCAGTTCTTC
>TRBJ1-2|TRBV20-1|many|.
CSAREADYGYTF
TGCAGTGCTAGAGAGGCAGACTATGGCTACACCTTC
>TRBJ2-7|TRBV2|many|.
CASRSPSLYEQYF
TGTGCCAGCAGATCCCCGAGCCTCTACGAGCAGTACTTC
>TRBJ1-1|TRBV27|many|.
CASSWTSDNTEAFF
TGTGCCAGCAGTTGGACCAGCGATAACACTGAAGCTTTCTTT
>TRBJ1-1|TRBV6-1|many|.
CASRGGGEHAFF
TGTGCCAGCAGAGGGGGGGGAGAACACGCTTTCTTT
>TRBJ2-5|TRBV12-3/TRBV12-4|many|TRBD1
CASSPPGQILETQYF
TGTGCCAGCAGCCCCCCGGGACAGATATTGGAGACCCAGTACTTC
>TRBJ1-4|TRBV5-1|many|.
CASSLEGGEKLFF
TGTGCCAGCAGCTTGGAGGGGGGTGAAAAACTGTTTTTT
>TRBJ1-4|TRBV2|many|TRBD1
CASNRGHEKLFF
TGTGCCAGCAACAGGGGGCATGAAAAACTGTTTTTT
>TRBJ2-1|TRBV20-1|many|.
CSARATGEGEQFF
TGCAGTGCTAGGGCTACAGGGGAGGGTGAGCAGTTCTTC
>TRBJ1-5|TRBV11-2|many|.
CASSLGDSQPQHF
TGTGCCAGCAGCTTAGGAGATAGTCAGCCCCAGCATTTT
>TRBJ2-7|TRBV7-6|.|.
CASGNSHQGGAYEQYF
TGTGCCAGCGGTAATTCTCACCAGGGGGGGGCCTACGAGCAGTACTTC
>TRBJ2-3|TRBV29-1|many|.
CSVEEAGWADTQYF
TGCAGCGTTGAAGAGGCAGGGTGGGCAGATACGCAGTATTTT
>TRBJ1-1|TRBV7-3|.|.
CASSLGAITEAFF
TGTGCCAGCAGCTTAGGGGCGATCACTGAAGCTTTCTTT
>TRBJ2-1|TRBV11-3|many|TRBD2
CASSSIAGGGNEQFF
TGTGCCAGCAGCTCAATAGCGGGAGGTGGGAATGAGCAGTTCTTC
>TRBJ1-3|TRBV5-1|many|.
CASSWDVHSGNTIYF
TGCGCCAGCAGCTGGGACGTTCACTCTGGAAACACCATATATTTT
>TRBJ2-7|TRBV29-1|many|TRBD2
CSVATSGSYYEQYF
TGCAGCGTCGCGACTAGCGGGAGTTATTACGAGCAGTACTTC
>TRBJ2-7|TRBV20-1|many|TRBD2
CSAREREHEQYF
TGCAGTGCTAGAGAGCGGGAGCACGAGCAGTACTTC
>TRBJ2-5|TRBV30|many|TRBD2
CAWSVAGEWETQYF
TGTGCCTGGAGTGTTGCGGGAGAGTGGGAGACCCAGTACTTC
>TRBJ1-4|TRBV7-8|.|.
CASGAERGEKLFF
TGTGCCAGCGGGGCGGAACGTGGGGAAAAACTGTTTTTT
>TRBJ2-3|TRBV7-3|many|TRBD2
CASSPSGISTDTQYF
TGTGCCAGCAGCCCTAGCGGGATTAGCACAGATACGCAGTATTTT
>TRBJ2-1|TRBV7-4|many|.
CASSLKGTVWYNEQFF
TGTGCCAGCAGCTTAAAGGGGACTGTTTGGTACAATGAGCAGTTCTTC
>TRBJ2-2|TRBV18|many|.
CASSPWQGRELFF
TGTGCCAGCTCACCATGGCAGGGGAGGGAGCTGTTTTTT
>TRBJ2-2|TRBV4-2|few|TRBD2
CASSLGRSGSGRTGELFF
TGTGCCAGCAGCCTTGGGCGAAGTGGTAGCGGGAGAACCGGGGAGCTGTTTTTT
>TRBJ2-1|TRBV2|many|TRBD2
CASLGLAGRLEQFF
TGTGCCAGCCTTGGACTAGCGGGAAGACTTGAGCAGTTCTTC